This T cell receptor (beta chain) was observed in a study of blood T cell repertoires in COVID-19 (dated by TCRdb to the early 2020s). Study-wide context: Samples from collaborators originated in the United States, Italy and Spain and spanned both the acute and convalescent phases of COVID-19. The material from the prospective study consisted of cDNA or gDNA derived from T cells, B-cell-depleted T cells, or PBMCs. The samples were drawn from the first 160 participants of the ongoing ImmuneRACE study and from 1,254 subjects provided by 6 global collaborators. The sample metadata nearly always contained a de-identified subject ID, COVID-19 status, age in years and sex. The dataset comprised deeply sampled blood TCRbeta repertoires from subjects exposed to, actively infected with, or recovered from COVID-19. The repertoires were made available in a free public database intended to serve as a resource for research on the immune response to SARS-CoV-2. Where available, HLA class I and class II types were obtained from metadata supplied by the sample provider rather than from assay-based typing. What the authors observed across the whole study: The amount of clinical and demographic metadata varied by source and participant and was provided uncurated.

The collaborating institutions used their own protocols to collect whole blood in K2EDTA tubes. Collaborator samples were shipped for TCRbeta analysis as frozen whole blood, isolated PBMCs, or DNA extracted from either sample type. TCRbeta CDR3 regions were amplified from genomic DNA by means of the immunoSEQ Assay, a bias-controlled multiplex PCR. The authors' pipeline ran thus. Nucleated cell counts per sample were estimated from amplification of reference gene primers within the assay. Sequence reads were collapsed and filtered to measure the absolute abundance of every unique TCRbeta CDR3 rearrangement. For each sample, productive Simpson clonality was calculated as the square root of Simpson's diversity index over productive rearrangements. This is the immuneACCESS table as TCRdb keeps it, with only in-frame sequences that have V and J called. A part of the clones is gone; compared with another copy, unresolved V genes explain less than half, and the rest is unexplained. The DNA was the basis for D and trimming; V, J and clone size are from that table. The sample has roughly 73,000 clones on record, roughly 81% of them singletons. Of the sample, roughly 22% falls within the top ten clones.

V is cut back by 3 bases and J by 5 bases, with 1 base in the junction unmatched. The germline V gene sets CDR1 to KGHSH and CDR2 to LQKENI. Counted from cysteine to phenylalanine, this CDR3 has 13 amino acids. The entry retains the CDR3 DNA only, 39 bases that are in frame from base 1. The sample holds a few counts of this clone. Its binding antigen is unknown. No qualities accompany the bases; no much larger clone lies one base away. Source material: peripheral blood. The chain joins TRBV18 to TRBJ2-5; 9 nucleotides in the junction match TRBD1. This TCR was recovered from a woman in her seventies with acute or convalescent COVID-19. The CDR3 region: CASSPTGGETQYF. DNA sequence: TGTGCCAGCTCACCGACAGGGGGGGAGACCCAGTACTTC.